This TCR beta chain is drawn from a study of T cells in tumors after PD-1 blockade. At the level of the study: Patients received pembrolizumab 200 mg every 3 weeks or cemiplimab 350 mg every 2 weeks.

For this clone: What it recognizes is unknown.

Study outcomes and limitations: Around 45% of tumor TCR clonotypes were also found in blood.

TCRdb keeps only in-frame clones here, not all; method: immunoSEQ multiplex PCR. The sample records 5,500 to 6,500 clones, roughly 80% being singletons. The CDR3 is made up of 14 amino acids. V gave up 3 bases and J gave up 3 bases, with 10 bases separating them. Germline V gives CDR1 ENHRY, CDR2 SYGVKD. The clonotype was recovered from a human donor with advanced basal cell or squamous cell carcinoma (not recorded which). The genes are TRBV10-3 and TRBJ2-3; no reliable D call. This specimen was PBMCs, taken after anti-PD-1 therapy. This CDR3 is CAISDRIGTDTQYF. CDR3 bases: TGTGCCATCAGTGACAGAATCGGGACAGATACGCAGTATTTT.